This TCR beta chain was obtained from a study of cytomegalovirus exposure and HLA in healthy donors. PCR amplification relied on 60 Vbeta primers (plus 13 Jbeta primers). Data came from immunoSEQ multiplex PCR; TCRdb stores just in-frame clones and leaves some out. This sample has about 140,000 clones, with roughly three quarters found just once. V lost 2 bases and J 10 bases, leaving 12 bases between the germline ends. The CDR3 extends over 13 amino acids. CDR1 and CDR2 (germline): ENHRY, SYGVKD. J is TRBJ1-5 and V is TRBV10-3; unclear D gene. The sample consisted of PBMCs. This clonotype was obtained from a woman younger than 45 in good health and CMV-seronegative. In nucleotides, the CDR3 is TGTGCCATCAGTGAGACTTGGGCCGGACCCCAGCATTTT. It yields the protein CAISETWAGPQHF.